A single T cell receptor beta chain is shown here with its context. Researchers prepared the TCRbeta library using unique molecular identifiers, the study reports. TCRdb independently ran MiXCR on the PCR reads; one entry per CDR3 protein. In the table there are about 460,000 distinct CDR3 sequences, around 12% of which are singletons. Germline-derived CDR1 and CDR2 are SGHVS and FQNEAQ. The CDR3 totals 15 residues. V was trimmed by 5 bases and J by 0 bases, leaving 14 bases between them. The data belong to a study of T-cell reconstitution after alpha-beta-depleted transplantation in children. The receptor was isolated from a human donor who donated a stem cell graft to a child with combined immunodeficiency. This chain uses TRBV7-8 with TRBJ2-7, with D uncertain. The source material was PBMCs from the stem cell graft donor, sampled from the stem cell graft. CDR3 nucleotides: TGTGCCAGCAGCGGCCCGACGGCGAGCTCCTACGAGCAGTACTTC. This translates into CASSGPTASSYEQYF.